The present TCR beta chain was sequenced within a study of T cell repertoires in cytomegalovirus infection. MiXCR, run by TCRdb on the reads, gives a single entry per CDR3 protein. The sample lists around 230,000 distinct CDR3 sequences; 6.5% were seen once. At least ten counts were recorded for this clonotype. The source of this sequence is a human donor in good health (CMV status not recorded). Some clones in this sample may be carry-over from other donors' samples. What was sequenced was PBMCs.

The CDR3 DNA is TGTGCCAGCAGCCCTTTACCGGGCCAGTGGACTGAAGCTTTCTTT. It translates to CASSPLPGQWTEAFF. The chain recombines TRBV7-3 with TRBJ1-1, with D uncertain. The CDR3 is made up of 15 amino acids. Germline assignment: CDR1 SGHTA and CDR2 FQGTGA. V was trimmed by 5 bases and J by 5 bases, leaving 18 bases between them.